This is a list of T cell receptor beta chains from one sample in a study of control samples from healthy donors and cancer patients. Sequenced by immunoSEQ multiplex PCR; TCRdb stores in-frame clones only, minus some. This table has some 98,000 clones, approximately 84% appearing once. Sequencing used PBMCs. The receptors were sampled from a man in his 70s with lung cancer. Each CDR3 is given with its conserved first and last residue. Each record gives: clone size, V gene, D gene, J gene, CDR3 protein, CDR3 DNA. A D gene is named only where the DNA matches it firmly. The size entry is marked missing in some rows and otherwise reads once, few, many or a size class.

-	TRBV24-1	TRBD1	TRBJ2-2	CATSDFNRDRGDTGELFF	TGTGCCACCAGTGATTTTAACCGGGACAGGGGTGACACCGGGGAGCTGTTTTTT
-	TRBV14	-	TRBJ1-5	CASSESLNEPQHF	TGTGCCAGCAGCGAATCGCTCAATGAGCCCCAGCATTTT
-	TRBV4-1	TRBD2	TRBJ2-4	CASSLGLAGGQAKNIQYF	TGCGCCAGCAGCCTGGGACTAGCGGGGGGGCAGGCCAAAAACATTCAGTACTTC
-	TRBV7-9	-	TRBJ1-1	CASSLNAMNTEAFF	TGTGCCAGCAGCTTAAACGCGATGAACACTGAAGCTTTCTTT
many	TRBV4-2	-	TRBJ1-5	CASSQDPQGGNQPQHF	TGTGCCAGCAGCCAAGATCCCCAGGGCGGGAATCAGCCCCAGCATTTT
-	TRBV15	TRBD2	TRBJ2-1	CATAISGEQFF	TGTGCCACCGCGATTAGCGGGGAGCAGTTCTTC
-	TRBV5-1	TRBD1	TRBJ2-2	CASSLAGQANTGELFF	TGCGCCAGCAGCTTGGCGGGACAGGCGAACACCGGGGAGCTGTTTTTT
once	TRBV5-1	-	TRBJ1-4	CASSLGTPNEKLFF	TGCGCCAGCAGCTTGGGGACACCTAATGAAAAACTGTTTTTT
-	TRBV18	-	TRBJ1-6	CASSEARNSPLHF	TGTGCCAGCTCTGAGGCGCGGAATTCACCCCTCCACTTT
-	TRBV2	-	TRBJ1-4	CASMGRGQREKLFF	TGTGCCAGCATGGGGCGCGGACAGCGGGAAAAACTGTTTTTT
-	TRBV4-3	-	TRBJ2-3	CASSQEEGTDTQYF	TGCGCCAGCAGCCAGGAGGAGGGCACAGATACGCAGTATTTT
-	TRBV5-1	-	TRBJ2-2	CASSSGDTANTGELFF	TGCGCCAGCAGCTCAGGGGACACCGCGAACACCGGGGAGCTGTTTTTT
-	TRBV7-2	TRBD2	TRBJ2-4	CASSPGLAGGPQNIQYF	TGTGCCAGCAGCCCCGGACTAGCGGGGGGGCCGCAAAACATTCAGTACTTC
-	TRBV5-4	-	TRBJ1-2	CASSLGTDGYTF	TGTGCCAGCAGCTTGGGGACGGATGGCTACACCTTC
-	TRBV5-4	TRBD2	TRBJ2-3	CASSLRTSGGTDTQYF	TGTGCCAGCAGCTTGCGCACTAGCGGGGGCACAGATACGCAGTATTTT
-	TRBV24-1	-	TRBJ1-2	CATSDPRQPPYGYTF	TGTGCCACCAGTGATCCCCGCCAGCCGCCCTATGGCTACACCTTC
-	TRBV2	-	TRBJ2-2	CASRRGDTGELFF	TGTGCCAGCAGGCGAGGGGACACCGGGGAGCTGTTTTTT
-	TRBV10-3	-	TRBJ2-1	CAISEEGDNEQFF	TGTGCCATCAGTGAAGAGGGGGACAATGAGCAGTTCTTC
-	TRBV7-3	-	TRBJ2-2	CASSPTPGTGELFF	TGTGCCAGCAGCCCTACGCCGGGCACCGGGGAGCTGTTTTTT
few	TRBV5-1	-	TRBJ1-2	CASSPTANYGYTF	TGCGCCAGCAGCCCAACAGCCAACTATGGCTACACCTTC
-	TRBV5-1	-	TRBJ2-2	CASSFNFAGNTGELFF	TGCGCCAGCAGCTTCAATTTCGCAGGGAACACCGGGGAGCTGTTTTTT
-	TRBV5-5	-	TRBJ2-5	CASSLDTVQETQYF	TGTGCCAGCAGCTTGGATACAGTCCAAGAGACCCAGTACTTC
-	TRBV7-9	-	TRBJ2-2	CASSYPWQLNTGELFF	TGTGCCAGCAGCTACCCCTGGCAGCTGAACACCGGGGAGCTGTTTTTT
-	TRBV7-9	-	TRBJ2-7	CASSFSRVGSEQYF	TGTGCCAGCAGCTTTTCCAGGGTTGGCTCCGAGCAGTACTTC